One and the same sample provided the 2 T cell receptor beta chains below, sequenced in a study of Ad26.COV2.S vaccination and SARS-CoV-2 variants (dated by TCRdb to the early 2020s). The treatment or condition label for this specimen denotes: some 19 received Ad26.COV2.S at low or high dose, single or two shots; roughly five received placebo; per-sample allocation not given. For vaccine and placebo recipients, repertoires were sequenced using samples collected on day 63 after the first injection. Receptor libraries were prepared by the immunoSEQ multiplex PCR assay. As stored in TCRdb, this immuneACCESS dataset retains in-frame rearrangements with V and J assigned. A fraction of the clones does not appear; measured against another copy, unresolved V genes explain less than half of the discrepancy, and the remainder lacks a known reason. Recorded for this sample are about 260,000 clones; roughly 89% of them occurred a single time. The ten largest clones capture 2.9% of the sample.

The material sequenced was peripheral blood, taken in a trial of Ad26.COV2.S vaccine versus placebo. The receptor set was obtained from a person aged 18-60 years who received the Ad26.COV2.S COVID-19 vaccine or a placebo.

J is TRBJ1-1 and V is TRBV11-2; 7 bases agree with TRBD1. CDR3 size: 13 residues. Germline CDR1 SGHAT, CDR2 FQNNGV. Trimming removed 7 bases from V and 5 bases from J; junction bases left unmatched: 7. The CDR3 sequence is CASTPTGRTEAFF. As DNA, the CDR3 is TGTGCCAGCACACCGACAGGGAGGACTGAAGCTTTCTTT.

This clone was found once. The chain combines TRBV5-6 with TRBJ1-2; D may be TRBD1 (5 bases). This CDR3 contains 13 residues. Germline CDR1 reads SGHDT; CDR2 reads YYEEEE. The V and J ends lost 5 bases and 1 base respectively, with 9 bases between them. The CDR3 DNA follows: TGTGCCAGCAGTTCCGACAGTAACTATGGCTACACCTTC. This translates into CASSSDSNYGYTF. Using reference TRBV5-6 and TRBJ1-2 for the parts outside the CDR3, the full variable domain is DAGVTQSPTHLIKTRGQQVTLRCSPKSGHDTVSWYQQALGQGPQFIFQYYEEEERQRGNFPDRFSGHQFPNYSSELNVNALLLGDSALYLCASSSDSNYGYTFGSGTRLTVV.